The source of this T cell receptor beta chain is a study of cytomegalovirus exposure and HLA in healthy donors (dated by TCRdb to 2017 to 2019). With respect to the entire study: In an earlier analysis of around 540 of the donors, 250 to 300 Gb of sequence data and 120 million or so unique TCR beta sequences from about 190 million T cells were reported. The study was designed to test whether signatures of past pathogen exposure could be identified by cataloging public T cell receptors. In addition to the first cohort of 650 to 800 subjects, a separate validation cohort of 120 different subjects was used. In an earlier analysis of 587 of the donors, high-throughput TCR beta sequencing was used to judge whether each TCR beta V gene segment behaved as functional or pseudogenic. Four to six DR-DQ haplotypes were handled as single units for association and clustering, since linkage in the cohort was strong. Among some 410 genotyped donors of the cohort, an average of approximately 220,000 unique TCR beta nucleotide sequences was sequenced per donor, of which about 19% were non-productive. Donor age, sex, ethnicity and CMV serostatus were collected together with the repertoire data. The number of donors typed differed by locus, with roughly 620-640 for A, B, C, DRB1 and DQB1, roughly 520 for DQA1, about 610 for DPA1, and approximately 470 for DPB1. In a later analysis, previously published TCR beta repertoires from more than 500 donors were re-analyzed and high-resolution HLA genotyping was added so that TCR occurrence patterns could be studied. The later analysis used no new phenotypic data to find candidate immune exposures, relying instead on TCR beta sequences and their occurrence across donors. Genome-wide SNP genotypes for about 60% of the 666 donors were used in a later genetic analysis, which treated that subset as a discovery cohort. Of the 300 to 450 genotyped donors, over 70% fell in the genetic ancestry cluster associated with self-reported Caucasian donors. High-throughput TCR immunosequencing, statistical association of individual TCRs with disease status, and machine learning were combined to predict cytomegalovirus infection status. Both class I and class II loci were covered by HLA typing, at four-digit resolution. The T cell repertoires of under 700 subjects were profiled by immunosequencing and related to cytomegalovirus serostatus. Every discovery cohort repertoire had been produced on one sequencing platform. About 310 gigabases of sequencing data and approximately 85 million unique TCR sequences were included in an early release covering under 650 HLA-typed donors. The investigation overall reported the following: Only TCR beta chains were sequenced in this cohort, and the absence of alpha or paired-chain data limited detectable features. In a later analysis, HLA-associated TCR beta chains showed more clonal expansion and lower generation probabilities than non-associated chains that were equally common. Some IMGT-functional V segments, including TRBV6-2 and TRBV6-3, could not be told apart with the 87-base-pair reads, so those segments were excluded. An earlier analysis of 587 of the donors showed that most TCR beta V segments appeared in productive rearrangements either about 87% or about 30% of the time, which broadly matched IMGT annotations. Compared with the roughly 600-donor mean, donors in an Asian-associated ancestry cluster had fewer N-insertions in productive TCRs, according to a later genetic analysis. Roughly uniform sequencing depth across donors was assumed in presence/absence analyses, although this assumption may not hold. Immune exposure information for the cohort was limited to CMV serostatus. When HLA alleles, especially DR and DQ, strongly co-occurred, attributing TCR associations to individual alleles was difficult. Because HLA typing was missing for some donors at each locus, association tests included only the typed subset. A further reported finding was that TCR beta sequences accurately predicted the HLA-A and HLA-B alleles for most subjects in the first cohort. In vitro tests confirmed that a few of the cytomegalovirus-associated TCR beta chains recognize cytomegalovirus antigens. In both the original and validation cohorts, the classifier was reported to diagnose cytomegalovirus status with high specificity and sensitivity. In a later analysis, TCR association rates were found to vary across HLA loci, with the most associated TCRs seen for DRB1 alleles and the fewest for HLA-C alleles. A cluster of highly shared sequence variants was judged likely to be a technical artifact of the sequencing pipeline. At a false discovery rate of 0.05, a later analysis linked under 20,000 TCR beta sequences to specific HLA alleles. A total of 150 to 200 TCR beta chains were listed by the study as associated with cytomegalovirus. V-gene and J-gene trimming of TCR beta chains was associated with a missense DCLRE1C variant in a later genetic analysis, and the association was replicated in an independent cohort. While some public TCRs were present in many individuals, most TCR sequences turned up only very rarely across donors. Because counts were too low, about 15 rarely observed V segments, including chromosome 9 orphons, were left out of the earlier analysis of a few hundred of the donors. According to the authors, the approach could potentially be generalized to other disease states and immunological phenotypes. In a later analysis, most CMV-associated TCR beta chains were found to appear HLA-restricted, with HLA associations seemingly driven largely by CMV exposure. Correlated functional status among segregating V segments might reflect linkage disequilibrium, but an unknown experimental factor could not be ruled out. According to a later analysis, parvovirus B19, influenza, CMV and Epstein-Barr virus appeared linked to several top co-occurrence clusters.

Points on this clone: The antigen it binds to is not known.

The cohort comprised more than 550 healthy bone marrow donors. At the time of sampling, all cohort members were nominally healthy, though unrecorded immune exposures were likely present. The donor was CMV seronegative and was included in the group of 352 seronegative cohort members. Each donor provided a peripheral blood sample, and peripheral blood mononuclear cells were used for TCR beta sequencing. Genomic DNA extraction from the blood cell samples was performed with the Qiagen DNeasy Blood Extraction Kit. For CDR1 and CDR2, the germline V gene lists SGHDN and FVKESK. V and J lose 0 bases and 4 bases, and a span of 16 bases separates them. Counted from cysteine to phenylalanine, this CDR3 has 18 amino acids. Of all the DNA, just the CDR3 is kept, 54 bases in frame from base 1. The method was the immunoSEQ multiplex PCR assay. A mixture of 60 forward primers for TCR Vbeta segments and 13 reverse primers for TCR Jbeta segments was used in the multiplex PCR. Amplification of the CDR3 region of rearranged TCR beta genes was performed with a multiplex PCR assay on genomic DNA. Amplified TCR beta libraries were sequenced as 87-base-pair reads on the Illumina HiSeq System. On the study's bioinformatics: A later analysis tallied 70 million to 100 million unique TCR beta chains across the 666 repertoires, and approximately 12 million of those chains were shared by two or more donors. Raw reads were error-corrected and collapsed into unique sequences by a nearest-neighbor algorithm in which closely related sequences were merged to remove PCR and sequencing errors. CDR3 sequences were aligned to IMGT reference sequences to assign V, D and J gene segments. For a sequence to be retained, a match of at least six nucleotides was required to both a V gene segment and a J gene segment. Rearrangements were called productive when the CDR3 lacked stop codons and stayed in frame with V and J; all others were non-productive. CDR3 was defined by IMGT convention, running from the second conserved V-encoded cysteine to the conserved J-encoded phenylalanine. The earlier analysis of about 560 of the donors excluded any sequence lacking an unambiguous match to a single V gene segment. In an earlier analysis of roughly 500 of the donors, V segments were called functional above 56.7% productive rearrangements and were called segregating when the between-donor standard deviation exceeded 5%. A statistical classification framework was built to diagnose cytomegalovirus status from the catalog of TCR beta chain sequences. V and J gene assignment, in a later analysis, came from comparing TCR nucleotide sequences with IMGT/GENE-DB human TR gene sequences. In a later analysis, CDR3 sequences and most-parsimonious VDJ recombination scenarios were assigned using the TCRdist pipeline. In a later analysis, each TCR beta chain was defined by its CDR3 amino acid sequence together with its V-gene family, and reads without a unique V-gene family were excluded. A later analysis removed 450 to 600 highly shared, low-generation-probability nucleotide sequences to deal with suspected cross-contamination and a sequencing artifact. A later analysis calculated a clonal expansion index for each public chain from normalized within-repertoire ranks of inferred template counts. Generation probabilities in a later analysis came from a VDJ recombination model fitted to out-of-frame rearrangements, and those results were checked against IGoR. In a later analysis, hypergeometric tests were used to score TCR-TCR, TCR-HLA and TCR-CMV co-occurrence, with a repertoire-size bias correction applied to TCR pairs. To estimate false discovery rates, a later analysis permuted the HLA or CMV assignments 20 times. In a later analysis, co-occurring TCRs were grouped with DBSCAN, and TCRdist sequence similarity was added when clustering was performed within HLA-allele-positive subsets. Co-occurrence clustering excluded repertoires with fewer than 30,000 or more than 120,000 public chains, plus five with anomalous nucleotide sharing. TCRdb limited this immuneACCESS table to in-frame rearrangements with V and J called. A share of clones is missing; checked studies link under half to unresolved V genes, and the rest is unexplained. The V and J calls and the clone size are those of that table, but D and trimming were determined from the DNA. The table for this sample shows 150,000 to 200,000 clones. The top ten constitute 0.65% to 0.75% of the sample.

The origin of this receptor is a boy aged 10-17 years in good health and CMV-seronegative. Recombination joined TRBV14 with TRBJ1-6, and possibly TRBD1, on 6 matching bases. Material: PBMCs. The CDR3 protein sequence reads: CASSQDGRGGTYNSPLHF. The DNA sequence reads TGTGCCAGCAGCCAAGACGGTAGGGGGGGGACTTATAATTCACCCCTCCACTTT.